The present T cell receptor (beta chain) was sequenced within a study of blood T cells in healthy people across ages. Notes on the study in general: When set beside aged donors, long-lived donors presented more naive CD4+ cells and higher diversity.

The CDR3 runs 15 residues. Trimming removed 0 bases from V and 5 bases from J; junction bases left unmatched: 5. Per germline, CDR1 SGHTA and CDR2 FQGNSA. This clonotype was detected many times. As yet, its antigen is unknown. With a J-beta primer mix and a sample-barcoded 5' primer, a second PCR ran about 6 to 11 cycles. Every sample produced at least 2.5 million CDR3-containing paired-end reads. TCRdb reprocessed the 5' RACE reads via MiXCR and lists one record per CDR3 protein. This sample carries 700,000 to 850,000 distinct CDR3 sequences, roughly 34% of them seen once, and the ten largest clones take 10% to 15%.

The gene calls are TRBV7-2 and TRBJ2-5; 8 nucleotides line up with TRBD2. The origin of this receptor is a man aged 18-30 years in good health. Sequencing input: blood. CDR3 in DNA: TGTGCCAGCAGCTTAGCTAGCGGGGTTCAGGAGACCCAGTACTTC. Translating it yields CASSLASGVQETQYF.